This T cell receptor (beta chain) is drawn from a study of identical twins. This clonotype was counted a few times. Its antigen is not known. TCRdb used MiXCR to reprocess the 5' RACE reads, holding one entry per CDR3 protein. The repertoire holds more than 1.5 million distinct CDR3 sequences, with 32% as singletons. CDR1 SGHTA and CDR2 FQGNSA come from the germline V gene. Trimming took 3 bases from V and 1 from J, leaving 11 bases between them. The CDR3 runs to 15 residues. Regarding the study as a whole: Insertions ran lower in abundant cord blood beta clonotypes, though not in memory repertoires.

This TCR derives from a newborn girl in good health. The V and J genes are TRBV7-2 and TRBJ2-3, with D possibly TRBD2 on 6 matching bases. The sample comprised cord blood. CDR3 DNA sequence: TGTGCCAGCAGCTTCCGACTAGAGGGCACAGATACGCAGTATTTT. Protein product: CASSFRLEGTDTQYF.